The next 5 T cell receptor beta chains were all read from a single sample in a study of blood T cell repertoires in COVID-19. This table comes from immunoSEQ multiplex PCR, and its TCRdb copy is limited to in-frame clones, with some not included. The data show 250,000 to 300,000 clones, over 75% seen once. Sequencing input: peripheral blood. The receptors were gathered from a woman aged 65 to 85 with acute or convalescent COVID-19.

This clone was seen a single time. The chain combines TRBV7-8 with TRBJ2-2; TRBD1 is a possible D gene (5 bases). This CDR3 contains 15 residues. Germline-derived CDR1 and CDR2 are SGHVS and FQNEAQ. V dropped 2 bases and J dropped 0 bases, with 7 bases sitting between them. CDR3 in DNA: TGTGCCAGCAGCTTACAGGGAACGAACACCGGGGAGCTGTTTTTT. As protein: CASSLQGTNTGELFF.

The chain combines TRBV10-1 with TRBJ1-1; possible D gene TRBD1, 6 bases. Germline CDR1 is WNHNN and CDR2 is SYGVQD (reference sequence). The CDR3 runs 14 residues. V dropped 6 bases and J dropped 4 bases, with 15 bases sitting between them. CDR3 protein: CASRLTGKGTEAFF. The CDR3 coding sequence is TGCGCCAGCAGATTGACAGGAAAGGGCACTGAAGCTTTCTTT.

The chain couples TRBV6-5 to TRBJ2-7, with 11 bases lining up with TRBD1. The CDR3 is 15 residues long. V lost 6 bases, J lost 1 base, and 5 bases stayed unmatched. The germline V gene has CDR1 MNHEY and CDR2 SVGAGI. The CDR3 nucleotides read TGTGCCAGCAGGGGAGGGACAGGGGGATCCTACGAGCAGTACTTC. Translation: CASRGGTGGSYEQYF.

The chain's CDR3 is CASSLNLPGQGSSYF. The CDR3 region has the DNA TGCGCCAGCAGCTTGAATCTCCCGGGACAGGGGAGCTCCTACTTC. This chain joins TRBV5-1 and TRBJ2-5; 10 bases line up with TRBD1. J was trimmed by 14 bases and V by 1 base; bases with no gene match: 14. The CDR3 is made up of 15 amino acids. Germline V gives CDR1 SGHRS, CDR2 YFSETQ. The full variable domain, with the rest looked up from reference TRBV5-1 and TRBJ2-5, is KAGVTQTPRYLIKTRGQQVTLSCSPISGHRSVSWYQQTPGQGLQFLFEYFSETQRNKGNFPGRFSGRQFSNSRSEMNVSTLELGDSALYLCASSLNLPGQGSSYFGPGTRLLVL.

V usage is TRBV6-5 and J usage is TRBJ2-1; weak D call: TRBD2 (6 bases). Trimming removed 10 bases from V and 5 bases from J, with 12 bases in between. Germline assignment: CDR1 MNHEY and CDR2 SVGAGI. The CDR3 contains 12 residues. CDR3 residues: CATRGLDNEQFF. In DNA, the CDR3 is TGTGCCACCCGGGGACTCGACAATGAGCAGTTCTTC.